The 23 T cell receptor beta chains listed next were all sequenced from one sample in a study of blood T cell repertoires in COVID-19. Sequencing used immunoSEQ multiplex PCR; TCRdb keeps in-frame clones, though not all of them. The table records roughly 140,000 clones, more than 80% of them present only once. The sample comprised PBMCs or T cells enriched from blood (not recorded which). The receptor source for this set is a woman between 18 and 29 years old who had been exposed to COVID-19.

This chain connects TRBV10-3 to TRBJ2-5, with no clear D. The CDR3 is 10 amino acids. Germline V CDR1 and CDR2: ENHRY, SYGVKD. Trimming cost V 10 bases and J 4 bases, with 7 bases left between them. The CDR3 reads CATQAETQYF. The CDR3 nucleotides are TGTGCCACCCAGGCAGAGACCCAGTACTTC.

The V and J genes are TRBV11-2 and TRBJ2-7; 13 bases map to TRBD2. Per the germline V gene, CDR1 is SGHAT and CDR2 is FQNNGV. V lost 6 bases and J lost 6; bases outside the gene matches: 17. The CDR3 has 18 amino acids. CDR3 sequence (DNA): TGTGCCAGCAGTCAGGGGGGACTAGCGGGGTCTTGGGCCTCCGAGCAGTACTTC. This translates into CASSQGGLAGSWASEQYF.

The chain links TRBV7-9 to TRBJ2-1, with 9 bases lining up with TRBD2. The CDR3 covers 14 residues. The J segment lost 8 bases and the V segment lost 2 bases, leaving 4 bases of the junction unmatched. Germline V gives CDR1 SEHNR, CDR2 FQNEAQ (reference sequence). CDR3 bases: TGTGCCAGCAGCTTACTAGCGGGAACCTATGAGCAGTTCTTC. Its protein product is CASSLLAGTYEQFF. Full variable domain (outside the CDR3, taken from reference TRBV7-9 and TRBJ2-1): DTGVSQNPRHKITKRGQNVTFRCDPISEHNRLYWYRQTLGQGPEFLTYFQNEAQLEKSRLLSDRFSAERPKGSFSTLEIQRTEQGDSAMYLCASSLLAGTYEQFFGPGTRLTVL.

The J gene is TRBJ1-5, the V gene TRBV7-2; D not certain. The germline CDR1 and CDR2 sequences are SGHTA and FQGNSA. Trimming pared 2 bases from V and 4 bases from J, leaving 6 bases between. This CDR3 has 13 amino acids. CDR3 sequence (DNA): TGTGCCAGCAGCTTACTTATGAATCAGCCCCAGCATTTT. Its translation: CASSLLMNQPQHF.

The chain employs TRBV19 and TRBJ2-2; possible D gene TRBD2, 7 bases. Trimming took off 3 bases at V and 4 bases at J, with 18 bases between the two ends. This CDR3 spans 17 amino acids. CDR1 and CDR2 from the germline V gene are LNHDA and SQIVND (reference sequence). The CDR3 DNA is TGTGCCAGTAGTATCCTTCCGGGGGGCCGCGGCACCGGGGAGCTGTTTTTT. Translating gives CASSILPGGRGTGELFF.

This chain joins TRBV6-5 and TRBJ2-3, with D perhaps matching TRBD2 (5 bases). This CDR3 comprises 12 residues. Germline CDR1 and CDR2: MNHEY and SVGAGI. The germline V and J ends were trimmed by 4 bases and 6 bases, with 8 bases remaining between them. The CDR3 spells CASSSLGDTQYF. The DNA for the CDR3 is TGTGCCAGCAGTTCACTAGGGGATACGCAGTATTTT.

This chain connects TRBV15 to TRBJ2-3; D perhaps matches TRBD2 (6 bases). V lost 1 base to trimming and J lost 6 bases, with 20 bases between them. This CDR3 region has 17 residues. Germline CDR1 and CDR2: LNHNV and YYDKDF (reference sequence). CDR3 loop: CATSRAFGARGRDTQYF. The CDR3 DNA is TGTGCCACCAGCAGAGCGTTTGGGGCGCGAGGGAGGGATACGCAGTATTTT.

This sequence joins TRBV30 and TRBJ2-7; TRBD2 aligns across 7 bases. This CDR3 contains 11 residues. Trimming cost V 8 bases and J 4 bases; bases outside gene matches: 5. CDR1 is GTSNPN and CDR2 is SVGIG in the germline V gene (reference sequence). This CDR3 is CAGSGGYEQYF. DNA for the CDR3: TGTGCCGGCTCGGGGGGATACGAGCAGTACTTC.

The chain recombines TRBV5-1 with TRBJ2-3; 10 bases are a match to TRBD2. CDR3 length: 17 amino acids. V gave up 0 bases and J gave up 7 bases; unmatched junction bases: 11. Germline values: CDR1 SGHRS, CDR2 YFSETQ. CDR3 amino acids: CASSLDRASGRGNTQYF. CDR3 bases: TGCGCCAGCAGCTTGGATCGGGCTAGCGGGAGAGGAAATACGCAGTATTTT.

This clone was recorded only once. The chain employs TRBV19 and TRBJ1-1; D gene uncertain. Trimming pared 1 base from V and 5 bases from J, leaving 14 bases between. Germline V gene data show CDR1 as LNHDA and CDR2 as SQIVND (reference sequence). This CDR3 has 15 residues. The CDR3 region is CASSIGSRGWTEAFF. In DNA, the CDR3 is TGTGCCAGTAGTATAGGGTCTCGGGGTTGGACTGAAGCTTTCTTT.

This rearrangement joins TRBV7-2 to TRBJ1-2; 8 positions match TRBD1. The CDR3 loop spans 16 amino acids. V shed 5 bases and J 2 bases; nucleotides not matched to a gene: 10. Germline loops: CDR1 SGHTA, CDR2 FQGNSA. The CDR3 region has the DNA TGTGCCAGCAGCCGCAATGCAGGGGGCGGGAACTATGGCTACACCTTC. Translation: CASSRNAGGGNYGYTF.

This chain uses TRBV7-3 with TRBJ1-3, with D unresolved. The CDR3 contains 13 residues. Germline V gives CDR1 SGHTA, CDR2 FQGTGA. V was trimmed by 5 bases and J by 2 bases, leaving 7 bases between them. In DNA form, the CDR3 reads TGTGCCAGCAGCCCGGGAACTGGAAACACCATATATTTT. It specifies CASSPGTGNTIYF.

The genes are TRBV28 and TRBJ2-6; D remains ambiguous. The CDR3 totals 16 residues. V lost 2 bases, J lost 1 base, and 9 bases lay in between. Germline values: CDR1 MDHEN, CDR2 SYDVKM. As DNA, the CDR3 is TGTGCCAGCAGTTTAGATAGCCGGTCTGGGGCCAACGTCCTGACTTTC. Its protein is CASSLDSRSGANVLTF.

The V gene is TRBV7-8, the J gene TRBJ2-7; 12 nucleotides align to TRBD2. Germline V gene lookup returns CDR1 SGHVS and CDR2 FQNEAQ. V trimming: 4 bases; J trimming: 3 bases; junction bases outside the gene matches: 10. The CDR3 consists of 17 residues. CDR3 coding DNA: TGTGCCAGCAGCTCCAGACGAAGGACTAGCGGGATCTACGAGCAGTACTTC. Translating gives CASSSRRRTSGIYEQYF.

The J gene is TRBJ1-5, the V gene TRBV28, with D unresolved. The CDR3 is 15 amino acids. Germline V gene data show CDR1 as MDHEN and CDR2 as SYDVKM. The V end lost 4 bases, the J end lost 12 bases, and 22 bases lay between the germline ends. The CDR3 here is CASSSSGNRRAVQHF. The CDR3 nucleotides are TGTGCCAGCAGTTCCTCCGGGAACCGCAGAGCGGTCCAGCATTTT.

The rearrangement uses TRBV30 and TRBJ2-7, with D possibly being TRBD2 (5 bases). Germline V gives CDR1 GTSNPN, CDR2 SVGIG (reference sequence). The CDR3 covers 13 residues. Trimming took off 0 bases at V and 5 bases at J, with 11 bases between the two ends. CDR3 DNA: TGTGCCTGGAGTGTACTAGGTTGGAACGAGCAGTACTTC. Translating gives CAWSVLGWNEQYF. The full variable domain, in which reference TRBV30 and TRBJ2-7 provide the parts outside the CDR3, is SQTIHQWPATLVQPVGSPLSLECTVEGTSNPNLYWYRQAAGRGLQLLFYSVGIGQISSEVPQNLSASRPQDRQFILSSKKLLLSDSGFYLCAWSVLGWNEQYFGPGTRLTVT.

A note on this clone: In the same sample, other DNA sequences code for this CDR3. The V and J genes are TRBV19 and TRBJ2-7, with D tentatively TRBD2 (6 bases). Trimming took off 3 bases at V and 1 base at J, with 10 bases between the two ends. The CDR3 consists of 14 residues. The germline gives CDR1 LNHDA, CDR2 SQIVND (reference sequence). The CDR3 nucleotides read TGTGCCAGTAGTATCTCTAGCGATTCCTACGAGCAGTACTTC. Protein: CASSISSDSYEQYF.

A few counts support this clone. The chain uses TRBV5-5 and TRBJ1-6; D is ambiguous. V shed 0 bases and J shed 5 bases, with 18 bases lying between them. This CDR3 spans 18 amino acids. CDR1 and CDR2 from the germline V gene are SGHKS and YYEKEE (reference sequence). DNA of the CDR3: TGTGCCAGCAGCTTGGATCTGGCGGCCGTCGGCGATAATTCACCCCTCCACTTT. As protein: CASSLDLAAVGDNSPLHF.

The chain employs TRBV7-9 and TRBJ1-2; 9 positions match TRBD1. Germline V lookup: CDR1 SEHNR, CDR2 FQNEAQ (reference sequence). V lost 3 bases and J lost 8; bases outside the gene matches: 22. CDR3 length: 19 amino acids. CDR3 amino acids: CASSFSRDRVVSPRRGYTF. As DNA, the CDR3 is TGTGCCAGCAGCTTCTCCCGGGACAGGGTGGTAAGCCCTAGAAGGGGCTACACCTTC.

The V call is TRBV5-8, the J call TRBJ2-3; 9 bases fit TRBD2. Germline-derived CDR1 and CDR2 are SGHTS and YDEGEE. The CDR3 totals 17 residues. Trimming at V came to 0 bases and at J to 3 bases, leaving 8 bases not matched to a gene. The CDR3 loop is CASSLASTSGYTDTQYF. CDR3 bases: TGTGCCAGCAGCTTGGCGTCGACTAGCGGATATACAGATACGCAGTATTTT.

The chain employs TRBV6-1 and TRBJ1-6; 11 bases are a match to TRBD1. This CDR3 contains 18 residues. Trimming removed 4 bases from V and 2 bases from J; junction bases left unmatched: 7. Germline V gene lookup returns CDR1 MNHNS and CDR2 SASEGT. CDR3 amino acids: CASSGWTGGATYNSPLHF. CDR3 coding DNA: TGTGCCAGCAGTGGGTGGACAGGGGGCGCAACCTATAATTCACCCCTCCACTTT.

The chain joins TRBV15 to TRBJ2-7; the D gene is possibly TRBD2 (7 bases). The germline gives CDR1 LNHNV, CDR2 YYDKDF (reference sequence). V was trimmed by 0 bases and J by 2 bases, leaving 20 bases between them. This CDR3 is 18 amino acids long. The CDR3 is CATSREGGPGAGTYEQYF. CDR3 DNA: TGTGCCACCAGCAGAGAGGGGGGCCCCGGAGCGGGAACCTACGAGCAGTACTTC. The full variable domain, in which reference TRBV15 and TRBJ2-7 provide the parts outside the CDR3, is DAMVIQNPRYQVTQFGKPVTLSCSQTLNHNVMYWYQQKSSQAPKLLFHYYDKDFNNEADTPDNFQSRRPNTSFCFLDIRSPGLGDTAMYLCATSREGGPGAGTYEQYFGPGTRLTVT.

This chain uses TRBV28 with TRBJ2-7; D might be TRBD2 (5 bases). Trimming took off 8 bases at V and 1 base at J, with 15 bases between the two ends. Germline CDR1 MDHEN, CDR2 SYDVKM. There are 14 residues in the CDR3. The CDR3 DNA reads TGTGCCAGCGCCAGTAGTAGCGCGTCCTACGAGCAGTACTTC. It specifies CASASSSASYEQYF.